The source of this T cell receptor beta chain is a study of blood T cell repertoires in COVID-19. Seattle patients were enrolled while actively infected and followed longitudinally. The data were produced by immunoSEQ multiplex PCR, yet TCRdb's version contains in-frame clones alone and is incomplete. The top ten clones hold 2% to 2.5% of a sample with 300,000 to 400,000 clones, about 89% of them seen once. Trimming cost V 1 base and J 5 bases; bases outside gene matches: 3. CDR1 and CDR2 (germline): SQVTM, ANQGSEA. CDR3 length: 14 amino acids. This sequence joins TRBV29-1 and TRBJ2-3, with 10 bases identical to TRBD2. The source of this sequence is a woman in her sixties or seventies with COVID-19, enrolled during active disease. The sequenced material came from peripheral blood. The CDR3 sequence is CSVEGTSGRDTQYF. The DNA for the CDR3 is TGCAGCGTTGAAGGGACTAGCGGCCGAGATACGCAGTATTTT.